This T cell receptor (beta chain) was identified during a study of T-cell reconstitution after alpha-beta-depleted transplantation in children. Study-wide points: Among T cells one year after transplant, newly produced cells accounted for most counts and diversity. Several hundred expanded graft clones reportedly gave rise to the alpha-beta T cells present about two months after transplant. Surviving recipient T cells and thymic progenitors underlay high day-60 TCRbeta diversity in some patients.

Unique molecular identifiers tagged the TCRbeta library. TCRdb passed the PCR reads through MiXCR, listing each CDR3 protein once. The repertoire holds roughly 100,000 distinct CDR3 sequences, with under 9% as singletons. This clonotype came up a few times. Its antigen is currently unknown. Germline CDR1 is MNHEY and CDR2 is SMNVEV (reference sequence). This CDR3 has 11 residues. Between the trimmed V and J ends, which lost 6 bases and 16 bases, there was a span of 16 bases. Specimen: PBMCs, collected before TCRalphabeta/CD19-depleted stem cell transplant. This TCR came from a boy between 2 and 10 years old with acute lymphoblastic leukemia, due to receive a stem cell transplant. The chain joins TRBV27 to TRBJ2-4; a possible D gene is TRBD1 (6 bases). CDR3 nucleotide sequence: TGTGCCAGCAGCGACGGCCAAGGGACATACTTC. This translates into CASSDGQGTYF.